These 22 T cell receptor beta chains originate from one sample sequenced in a study of breast tumors, draining lymph nodes, adjacent tissues. Each CDR3 protein is one row after TCRdb ran MiXCR on the multiplex PCR reads. The repertoire holds roughly 70,000 distinct CDR3 sequences, 40% to 45% seen once, with more than 7.5% in the top ten. The sample comprised breast tumor tissue. Every receptor here comes from a female donor with breast cancer. Some clones in this sample may be carry-over from other donors' samples.

This clonotype was seen more than once but under ten times. The genes are TRBV12-3 or TRBV12-4 and TRBJ2-1; the D is unclear. Trimming removed 5 bases from V and 0 bases from J, with 8 bases in between. CDR3 size: 14 residues. In DNA, the CDR3 is TGTGCCAGCAGTAAAGGTGGCTCCTACAATGAGCAGTTCTTC. Amino acid sequence: CASSKGGSYNEQFF.

V and J are TRBV7-8 and TRBJ2-4, with D tentatively TRBD1 (6 bases). The CDR3 is 13 amino acids. V was trimmed by 4 bases and J by 8 bases, leaving 12 bases between them. CDR1 and CDR2 from the germline V gene are SGHVS and FQNEAQ. The DNA of the CDR3 is TGTGCCAGCAGCTCCCCAGGGGTGGACATTCAGTACTTC. Protein sequence: CASSSPGVDIQYF.

The table lists this clonotype with many counts. The V call is TRBV29-1, the J call TRBJ2-1; TRBD2 matches at 9 bases. The germline gives CDR1 SQVTM, CDR2 ANQGSEA. The CDR3 spans 12 residues. CDR3 residues: CSLLAGYNEQFF. The DNA for the CDR3 is TGCAGTTTACTAGCGGGCTACAATGAGCAGTTCTTC.

Many counts were recorded for this clonotype. The chain recombines TRBV3-1 with TRBJ2-7, with 7 bases lining up with TRBD2. CDR1 LGHDT and CDR2 YNNKEL come from the germline V gene (reference sequence). There are 15 residues in the CDR3. The V gene end was trimmed by 4 bases and the J gene end by 7 bases; junction bases not matched to a gene: 13. The CDR3 spells CASSLQAGPLLEQYF. The CDR3, as DNA: TGTGCCAGCAGCCTACAAGCGGGGCCCCTTCTGGAGCAGTACTTC.

This clonotype was counted at least ten times. The chain employs TRBV20-1 and TRBJ2-7; D gene ambiguous. With 0 bases removed from V and 6 bases from J, the gap between germline ends came to 9 bases. This CDR3 region has 12 residues. Germline values: CDR1 DFQATT, CDR2 SNEGSKA (reference sequence). The CDR3 bases are TGCAGTGCTAGAGAGAGTGGAAGCGAGCAGTACTTC. It yields the protein CSARESGSEQYF.

At least ten counts were recorded for this clonotype. The gene calls are TRBV7-2 and TRBJ2-1; unclear D gene. Trimming took off 5 bases at V and 10 bases at J, with 9 bases between the two ends. Germline V lookup: CDR1 SGHTA, CDR2 FQGNSA. There are 11 residues in the CDR3. The CDR3 protein is CASSRAVEQFF. CDR3 nucleotides: TGTGCCAGCAGCCGGGCGGTCGAGCAGTTCTTC. Drawing the rest from reference TRBV7-2 and TRBJ2-1, the complete variable domain is GAGVSQSPSNKVTEKGKDVELRCDPISGHTALYWYRQSLGQGLEFLIYFQGNSAPDKSGLPSDRFSAERTGGSVSTLTIQRTQQEDSAVYLCASSRAVEQFFGPGTRLTVL.

Regarding this clonotype: Because the CDR3's place on the DNA is in doubt, the DNA is left out and the CDR3 is given as listed by TCRdb. The J gene is TRBJ1-5, the V gene TRBV7-8; TRBD1, the table's D call, was not compared with the DNA. Ends included, the CDR3 has 24 residues. Germline lookup yields CDR1 SGHVS and CDR2 FQNEAQ. Here the CDR3 reads CASSLAGDVYEQYFGPGTNQPQHF.

This clonotype turned up a few times. A read error is possible here, since a much larger clone lies one base away. The rearrangement links TRBV11-3 to TRBJ2-5; D may be TRBD1 (8 bases). CDR1 is SGHNT and CDR2 is YENEEA in the germline V gene. The CDR3 totals 13 residues. The V and J ends lost 6 bases and 7 bases respectively, with 15 bases between them. The CDR3 protein is CASRTGAGATQYF. The DNA for the CDR3 is TGTGCCAGCAGGACAGGGGCGGGGGCGACCCAGTACTTC.

The sample holds many counts of this clonotype. This sequence joins TRBV6-1 and TRBJ2-3, with 8 bases fitting TRBD2. Germline trimming cut 4 bases from V and 4 bases from J; bases unmatched to any gene: 13. CDR1 and CDR2 (germline): MNHNS, SASEGT. The CDR3 runs 17 residues. CDR3 region: CASSGTLGLAGADTQYF. For the CDR3, the DNA is TGTGCCAGCAGTGGAACGCTAGGACTAGCAGGGGCAGATACGCAGTATTTT.

This clonotype appeared many times. V usage is TRBV9 and J usage is TRBJ2-2, with D perhaps being TRBD1 or TRBD2 (6 bases each). The CDR3 has 14 amino acids. V was pared by 6 bases and J by 0 bases, with 9 bases between. CDR1 and CDR2 (germline): SGDLS, YYNGEE. The CDR3 loop is CASKGGTNTGELFF. Here the CDR3 DNA reads TGTGCCAGCAAGGGGGGTACGAACACCGGGGAGCTGTTTTTT.

This clonotype was observed a few times. J is TRBJ1-1 and V is TRBV4-2; TRBD1 agrees at 7 bases. The CDR3 extends over 17 amino acids. The ends lost 0 bases at V and 1 base at J; junction bases unmatched: 8. The germline gives CDR1 LGHNA, CDR2 YNFKEQ. The CDR3 DNA follows: TGTGCCAGCAGCCAAGAAGGAGGGGGCGTCGGGAACACTGAAGCTTTCTTT. Translated: CASSQEGGGVGNTEAFF.

This clonotype was seen only once. This chain links TRBV15 with TRBJ2-2; D is ambiguous. Germline V gene sequence: CDR1 LNHNV, CDR2 YYDKDF (reference sequence). The CDR3 has 15 amino acids. V was cut by 6 bases and J by 7 bases, with 18 bases left in between. DNA for the CDR3: TGTGCCACCAGTGCAGACCTAGGGCGAGTCGGGGAGCTGTTTTTT. This translates into CATSADLGRVGELFF.

There are many counts of this clonotype. The chain carries TRBV6-5 and TRBJ2-3; D gene unclear. CDR1 and CDR2 from the germline V gene are MNHEY and SVGAGI. The V end lost 6 bases, the J end lost 1 base, and 8 bases lay between the germline ends. This CDR3 contains 13 residues. CDR3 in DNA: TGTGCCAGCAGGTCGAGCGGCACAGATACGCAGTATTTT. It yields the protein CASRSSGTDTQYF.

The chain is built from TRBV5-1 and TRBJ1-3; 9 bases are shared with TRBD1. Unmatched junction bases numbered 9, after V lost 5 bases and J lost 3 bases. CDR3 length equals 16 residues. Germline loops: CDR1 SGHRS, CDR2 YFSETQ. CDR3 in DNA: TGCGCCAGCAGTTATCTCACAGGGGGCGGTGGAAACACCATATATTTT. This sequence encodes CASSYLTGGGGNTIYF.

The chain employs TRBV29-1 and TRBJ2-2; TRBD2 matches at 8 bases. J was trimmed by 0 bases and V by 2 bases; bases with no gene match: 8. CDR3 length equals 17 residues. The germline CDR1 and CDR2 sequences are SQVTM and ANQGSEA. In nucleotides, the CDR3 is TGCAGCGTTGAAAAGCGGGAGCGGGGACCGAACACCGGGGAGCTGTTTTTT. Translated: CSVEKRERGPNTGELFF.

This chain joins TRBV3-1 and TRBJ1-6, with 7 bases aligning to TRBD1. In germline, CDR1 is LGHDT, CDR2 YNNKEL (reference sequence). This CDR3 contains 14 residues. The V and J ends lost 4 bases and 10 bases, in that order; junction bases with no gene match: 7. CDR3 coding DNA: TGTGCCAGCAGCCTCAGGCAGGGGGAATCACCCCTCCACTTT. This codes for CASSLRQGESPLHF.

The table lists this clonotype with many counts. The CDR3 DNA reads as TGTGCCAGCAGGGCCGACGGCCCAGATACGCAGTATTTT. Its protein product is CASRADGPDTQYF. This chain links TRBV6-1 with TRBJ2-3, with D hard to call. The CDR3 length is 13 residues. Germline V gives CDR1 MNHNS, CDR2 SASEGT. Between the trimmed V and J ends, which lost 6 bases and 4 bases, there was a span of 11 bases.

The gene calls are TRBV7-9 and TRBJ2-6; D is undetermined. This CDR3 comprises 14 residues. Germline V gene lookup returns CDR1 SEHNR and CDR2 FQNEAQ (reference sequence). The germline V and J ends were trimmed by 4 bases and 5 bases, with 9 bases remaining between them. CDR3 residues: CASSSAYRANVLTF. The CDR3 DNA sequence: TGTGCCAGCAGCTCAGCCTACCGGGCCAACGTCCTGACTTTC.

Turning to this clonotype: Germline is not matched at one junction end, which may reflect a read error. This rearrangement joins TRBV7-9 to TRBJ2-1; 8 positions agree with TRBD2. The germline V gene encodes CDR1 SEHNR and CDR2 FQNEAQ (reference sequence). This CDR3 comprises 15 residues. The CDR3, as DNA: TGTGCCAGCAGCTTAGTAAGCGGGAGTGGCAATGAGCGGTTCTTC. This codes for CASSLVSGSGNERFF.

Many counts were recorded for this clonotype. The rearrangement uses TRBV10-3 and TRBJ2-1; unclear D gene. The CDR3 extends over 16 amino acids. CDR1 and CDR2 (germline): ENHRY, SYGVKD. Trimming took off 0 bases at V and 2 bases at J, with 11 bases between the two ends. The CDR3 protein is CAISESGPETYNEQFF. The CDR3 region has the DNA TGTGCCATCAGTGAGTCAGGACCGGAGACCTACAATGAGCAGTTCTTC.

On this clonotype: Likely a read error: the CDR3 ends without its conserved phenylalanine or tryptophan. The rearrangement joins TRBV29-1 to TRBJ2-3; no reliable D call. Germline V CDR1 and CDR2: SQVTM, ANQGSEA. The CDR3 is 14 residues long. Here the CDR3 DNA reads TGCAGTGTCGACATAGGTTCTAGCACAGATACGCAGTATCTG. Amino acids: CSVDIGSSTDTQYL.

This clonotype ranks as medium-sized. The V and J genes are TRBV7-3 and TRBJ2-2; D call uncertain. CDR1 and CDR2 from the germline V gene are SGHTA and FQGTGA. V was trimmed by 6 bases and J by 6 bases, leaving 8 bases between them. CDR3 size: 12 residues. The CDR3 DNA reads TGTGCCAGCAGGTCCAGGTCCGGGGAGCTGTTTTTT. Its translation: CASRSRSGELFF.